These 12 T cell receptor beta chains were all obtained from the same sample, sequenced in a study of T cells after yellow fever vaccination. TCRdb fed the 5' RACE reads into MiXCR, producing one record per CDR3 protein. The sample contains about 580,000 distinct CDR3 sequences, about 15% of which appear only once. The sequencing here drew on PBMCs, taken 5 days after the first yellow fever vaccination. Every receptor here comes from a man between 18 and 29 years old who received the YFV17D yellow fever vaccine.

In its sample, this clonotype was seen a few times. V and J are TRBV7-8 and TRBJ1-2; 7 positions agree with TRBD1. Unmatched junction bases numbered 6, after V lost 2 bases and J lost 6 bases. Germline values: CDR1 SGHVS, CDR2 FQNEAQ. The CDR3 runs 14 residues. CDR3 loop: CASSLPQGGDGYTF. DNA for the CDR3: TGTGCCAGCAGCTTACCTCAGGGGGGCGATGGCTACACCTTC. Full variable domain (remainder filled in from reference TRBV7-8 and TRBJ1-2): GAGVSQSPRYKVAKRGQDVALRCDPISGHVSLFWYQQALGQGPEFLTYFQNEAQLDKSGLPSDRFFAERPEGSVSTLKIQRTQQEDSAVYLCASSLPQGGDGYTFGSGTRLTVV.

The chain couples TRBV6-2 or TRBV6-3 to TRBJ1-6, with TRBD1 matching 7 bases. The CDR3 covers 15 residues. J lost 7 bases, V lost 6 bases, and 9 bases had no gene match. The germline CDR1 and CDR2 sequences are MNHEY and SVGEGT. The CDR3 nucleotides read TGTGCCAGCAGGCAACAGGGGACGACGAATTCACCCCTCCACTTT. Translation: CASRQQGTTNSPLHF.

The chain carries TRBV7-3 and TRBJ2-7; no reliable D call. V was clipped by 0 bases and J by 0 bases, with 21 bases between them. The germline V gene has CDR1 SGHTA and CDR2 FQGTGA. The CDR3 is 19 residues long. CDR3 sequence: CASSLTMGTTLYYSYEQYV. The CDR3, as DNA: TGTGCCAGCAGCTTAACGATGGGCACTACACTCTACTACTCCTACGAGCAGTACGTC.

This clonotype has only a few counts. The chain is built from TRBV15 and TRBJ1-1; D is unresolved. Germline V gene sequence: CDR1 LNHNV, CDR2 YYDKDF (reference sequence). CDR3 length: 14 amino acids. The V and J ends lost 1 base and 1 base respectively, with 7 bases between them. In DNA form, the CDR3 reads TGTGCCACCAGCAGAGCCAGGCCGAACACTGAAGCTTTCTTT. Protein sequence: CATSRARPNTEAFF. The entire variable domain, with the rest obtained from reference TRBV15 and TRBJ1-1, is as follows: DAMVIQNPRYQVTQFGKPVTLSCSQTLNHNVMYWYQQKSSQAPKLLFHYYDKDFNNEADTPDNFQSRRPNTSFCFLDIRSPGLGDTAMYLCATSRARPNTEAFFGQGTRLTVV.

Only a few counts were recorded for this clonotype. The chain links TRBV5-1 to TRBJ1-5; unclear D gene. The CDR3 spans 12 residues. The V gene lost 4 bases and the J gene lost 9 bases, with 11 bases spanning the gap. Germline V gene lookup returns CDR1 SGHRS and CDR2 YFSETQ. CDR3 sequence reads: CASSTGNGPQHF. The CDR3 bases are TGCGCCAGCAGCACGGGGAATGGGCCCCAGCATTTT.

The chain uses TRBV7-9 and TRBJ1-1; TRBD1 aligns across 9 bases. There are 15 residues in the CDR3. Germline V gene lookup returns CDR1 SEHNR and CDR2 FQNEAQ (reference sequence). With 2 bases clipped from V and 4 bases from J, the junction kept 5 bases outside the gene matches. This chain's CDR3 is CASSLMGQGVTEAFF. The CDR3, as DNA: TGTGCCAGCAGCTTAATGGGACAGGGTGTCACTGAAGCTTTCTTT. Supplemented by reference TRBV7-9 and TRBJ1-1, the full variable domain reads DTGVSQNPRHKITKRGQNVTFRCDPISEHNRLYWYRQTLGQGPEFLTYFQNEAQLEKSRLLSDRFSAERPKGSFSTLEIQRTEQGDSAMYLCASSLMGQGVTEAFFGQGTRLTVV.

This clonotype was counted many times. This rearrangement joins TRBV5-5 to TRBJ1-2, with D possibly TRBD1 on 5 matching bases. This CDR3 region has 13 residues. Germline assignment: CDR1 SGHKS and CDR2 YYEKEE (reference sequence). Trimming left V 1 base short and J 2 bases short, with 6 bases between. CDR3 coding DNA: TGTGCCAGCAGCTTGTCAGGGAACTATGGCTACACCTTC. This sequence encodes CASSLSGNYGYTF.

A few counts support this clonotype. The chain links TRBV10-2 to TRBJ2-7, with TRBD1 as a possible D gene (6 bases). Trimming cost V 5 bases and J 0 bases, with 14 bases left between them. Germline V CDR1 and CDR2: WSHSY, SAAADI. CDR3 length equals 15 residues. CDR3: CASSTGRGSSYEQYF. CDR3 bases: TGCGCCAGCAGTACAGGGAGAGGGTCCTCCTACGAGCAGTACTTC.

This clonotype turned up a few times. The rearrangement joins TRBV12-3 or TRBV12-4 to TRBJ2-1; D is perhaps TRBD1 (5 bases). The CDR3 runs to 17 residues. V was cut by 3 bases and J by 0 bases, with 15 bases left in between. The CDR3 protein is CASSFSRQFSSYNEQFF. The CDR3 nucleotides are TGTGCCAGCAGTTTTTCACGACAGTTCAGCTCCTACAATGAGCAGTTCTTC.

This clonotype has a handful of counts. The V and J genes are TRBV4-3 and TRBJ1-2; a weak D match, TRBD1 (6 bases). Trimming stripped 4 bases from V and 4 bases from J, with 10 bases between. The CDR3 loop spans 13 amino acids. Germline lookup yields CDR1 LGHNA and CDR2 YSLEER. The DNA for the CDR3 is TGCGCCAGCAGCCTAGGACAGACCTATGGCTACACCTTC. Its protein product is CASSLGQTYGYTF.

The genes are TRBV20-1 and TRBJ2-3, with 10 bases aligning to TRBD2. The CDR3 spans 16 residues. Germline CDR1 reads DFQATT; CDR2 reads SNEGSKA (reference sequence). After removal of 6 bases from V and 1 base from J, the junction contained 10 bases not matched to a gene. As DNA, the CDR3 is TGCAGTGCGCCGATAGCGGGGGGCCTTCGCACAGATACGCAGTATTTT. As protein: CSAPIAGGLRTDTQYF.

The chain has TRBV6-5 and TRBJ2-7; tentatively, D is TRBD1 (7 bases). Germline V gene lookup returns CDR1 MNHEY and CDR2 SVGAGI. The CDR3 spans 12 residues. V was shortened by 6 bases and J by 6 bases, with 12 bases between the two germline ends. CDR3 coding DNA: TGTGCCAGCAGGTACAGGGGAGGCGAGCAGTACTTC. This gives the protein CASRYRGGEQYF.